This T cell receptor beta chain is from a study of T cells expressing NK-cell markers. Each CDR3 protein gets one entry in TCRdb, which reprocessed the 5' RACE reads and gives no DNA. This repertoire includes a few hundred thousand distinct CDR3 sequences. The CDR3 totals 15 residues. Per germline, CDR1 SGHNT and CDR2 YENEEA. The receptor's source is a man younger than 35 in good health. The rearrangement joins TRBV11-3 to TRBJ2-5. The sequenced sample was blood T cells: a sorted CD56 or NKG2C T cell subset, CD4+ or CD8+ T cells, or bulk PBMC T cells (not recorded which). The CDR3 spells CASSLRAAVQETQYF. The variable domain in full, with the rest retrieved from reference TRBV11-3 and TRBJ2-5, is EAGVVQSPRYKIIEKKQPVAFWCNPISGHNTLYWYLQNLGQGPELLIRYENEEAVDDSQLPKDRFSAERLKGVDSTLKIQPAELGDSAVYLCASSLRAAVQETQYFGPGTRLLVL.